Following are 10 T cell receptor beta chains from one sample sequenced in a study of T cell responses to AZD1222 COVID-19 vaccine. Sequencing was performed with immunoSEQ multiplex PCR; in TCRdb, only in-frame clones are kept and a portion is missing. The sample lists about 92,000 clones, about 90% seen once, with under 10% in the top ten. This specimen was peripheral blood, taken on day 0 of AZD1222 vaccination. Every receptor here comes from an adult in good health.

The CDR3: CASSSGADEKLFF. DNA of the CDR3: TGTGCCAGCAGTTCGGGAGCGGATGAAAAACTGTTTTTT. The chain couples TRBV27 to TRBJ1-4; no definite D call. Trimming left V 4 bases short and J 6 bases short, with 9 bases between. This CDR3 contains 13 residues. CDR1 MNHEY and CDR2 SMNVEV come from the germline V gene (reference sequence).

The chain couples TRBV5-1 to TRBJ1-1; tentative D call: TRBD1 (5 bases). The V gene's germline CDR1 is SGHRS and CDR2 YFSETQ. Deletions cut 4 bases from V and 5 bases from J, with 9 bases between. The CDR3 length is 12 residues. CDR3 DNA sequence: TGCGCCAGCAGCGCCCGGGGGACTGAAGCTTTCTTT. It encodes CASSARGTEAFF.

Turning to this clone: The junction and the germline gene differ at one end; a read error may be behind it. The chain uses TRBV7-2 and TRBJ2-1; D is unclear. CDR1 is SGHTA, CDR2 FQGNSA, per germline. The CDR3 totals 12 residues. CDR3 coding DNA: TGTGCCAGCAGCTTAGTAGGTCTAGTCCAACTCTTC. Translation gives CASSLVGLVQLF.

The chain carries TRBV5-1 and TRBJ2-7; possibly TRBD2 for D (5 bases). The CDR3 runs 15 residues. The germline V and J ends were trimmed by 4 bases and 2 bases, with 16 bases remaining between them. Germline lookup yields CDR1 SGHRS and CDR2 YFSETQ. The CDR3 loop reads CASSSTAPGAYEQYF. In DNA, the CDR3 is TGCGCCAGCAGCAGCACGGCCCCCGGGGCCTACGAGCAGTACTTC.

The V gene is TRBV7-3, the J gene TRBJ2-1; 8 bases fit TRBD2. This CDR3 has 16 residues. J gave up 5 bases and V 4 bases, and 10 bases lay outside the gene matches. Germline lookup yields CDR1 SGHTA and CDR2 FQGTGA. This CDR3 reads CASSSRGTRPDNEQFF. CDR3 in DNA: TGTGCCAGCAGCTCGAGAGGGACTAGACCCGACAATGAGCAGTTCTTC.

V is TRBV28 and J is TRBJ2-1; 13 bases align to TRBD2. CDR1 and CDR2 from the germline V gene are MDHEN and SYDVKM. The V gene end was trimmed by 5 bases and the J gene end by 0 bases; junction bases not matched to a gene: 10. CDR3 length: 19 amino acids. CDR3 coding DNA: TGTGCCAGCAGTGACCGACCGGGACTAGCGGGGCTCTCCTACAATGAGCAGTTCTTC. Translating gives CASSDRPGLAGLSYNEQFF.

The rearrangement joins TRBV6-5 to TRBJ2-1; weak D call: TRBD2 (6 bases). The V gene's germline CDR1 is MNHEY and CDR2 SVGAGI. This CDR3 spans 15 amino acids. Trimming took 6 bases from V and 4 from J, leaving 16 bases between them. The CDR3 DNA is TGTGCCAGCAGCCCGGGGAGGAATTATTACAATGAGCAGTTCTTC. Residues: CASSPGRNYYNEQFF.

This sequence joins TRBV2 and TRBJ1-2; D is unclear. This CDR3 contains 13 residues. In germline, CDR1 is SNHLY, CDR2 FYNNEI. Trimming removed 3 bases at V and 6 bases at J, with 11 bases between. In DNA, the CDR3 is TGTGCCAGCAGTGATCTTCTGACCCATGGCTACACCTTC. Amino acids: CASSDLLTHGYTF.

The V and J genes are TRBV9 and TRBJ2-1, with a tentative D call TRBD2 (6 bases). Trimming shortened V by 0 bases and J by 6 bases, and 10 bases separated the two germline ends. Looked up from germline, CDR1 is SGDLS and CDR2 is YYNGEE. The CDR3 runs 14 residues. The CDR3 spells CASSVGAGGNEQFF. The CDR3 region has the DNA TGTGCCAGCAGCGTAGGAGCCGGGGGCAATGAGCAGTTCTTC.

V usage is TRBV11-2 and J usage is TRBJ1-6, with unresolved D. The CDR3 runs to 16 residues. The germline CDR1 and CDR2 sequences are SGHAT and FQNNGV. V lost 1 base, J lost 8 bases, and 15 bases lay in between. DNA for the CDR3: TGTGCCAGCAGCTTAGGACCGGCCCGACTGGATTCACCCCTCCACTTT. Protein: CASSLGPARLDSPLHF.